What follows are 9 T cell receptor beta chains derived from one specimen sequenced in a study of regulatory T cells in long-lasting Graves disease. Libraries of TCR beta came from iRepertoire HTBI primers plus Arm-PCR of CDR3 regions. TCRdb passed the multiplex PCR reads through MiXCR, listing each CDR3 protein once. The sample holds about 620,000 distinct CDR3 sequences; 16% are singletons and the top ten take approximately 18%. As to time point: newly diagnosed GD, antithyroid drugs for less than 3 months. There was RNA extracted from PBMCs, and the TCR library was made from it. This sample also appeared in a second study, on T cells in Graves' hyperthyroidism and ophthalmopathy.

The material sequenced was peripheral blood mononuclear cells (PBMCs), taken at new diagnosis, from a patient treated with antithyroid drugs. These TCRs come from a woman in her twenties or thirties with Graves disease.

This clonotype was detected a few times. V and J are TRBV7-2 and TRBJ2-7, with D uncertain. Germline CDR1 and CDR2: SGHTA and FQGNSA. Trimming removed 1 base from V and 3 bases from J, with 10 bases in between. The CDR3 extends over 14 amino acids. This chain's CDR3 is CASSLVVKDYEQYF. The DNA of the CDR3 is TGTGCCAGCAGCTTAGTGGTCAAAGACTACGAGCAGTACTTC.

The rearrangement uses TRBV14 and TRBJ1-1; D gene uncertain. V lost 4 bases and J 6 bases, leaving 12 bases between the germline ends. The CDR3 has 13 amino acids. CDR1 is SGHDN and CDR2 is FVKESK in the germline V gene. DNA of the CDR3: TGTGCCAGCAGCCCGTACCCGGGAGCTGAAGCTTTCTTT. Translation gives CASSPYPGAEAFF.

This clonotype showed up many times. The chain has TRBV20-1 and TRBJ1-5, with 9 bases aligning to TRBD1. This CDR3 is 14 amino acids long. Trimming at V came to 6 bases and at J to 4 bases, leaving 7 bases not matched to a gene. CDR1 is DFQATT and CDR2 is SNEGSKA in the germline V gene (reference sequence). DNA for the CDR3: TGCAGTGCAACTACAGGGGGCGCAAATCAGCCCCAGCATTTT. The encoded protein is CSATTGGANQPQHF.

This clonotype was counted between two and nine times. A far larger clone lies a single base away; this is likely a read error. The J gene is TRBJ2-5, the V gene TRBV2; the D call may be TRBD1 or TRBD2 (5 bases each). Germline V gene data show CDR1 as SNHLY and CDR2 as FYNNEI. CDR3 length: 17 amino acids. Trimming took off 4 bases at V and 6 bases at J, with 24 bases between the two ends. The CDR3 DNA follows: TGTGCCAGCAGTGCCGGTGGGGCGGACTCCGCCTGGCAGACCCAGTACTTC. As protein: CASSAGGADSAWQTQYF.

This clonotype was recorded a few times. This chain uses TRBV9 with TRBJ2-7; weak D call: TRBD1 (5 bases). V lost 3 bases to trimming and J lost 0 bases, with 13 bases between them. Germline CDR1 and CDR2: SGDLS and YYNGEE. This CDR3 contains 15 residues. The CDR3 loop is CASSAQAGISYEQYF. CDR3 nucleotide sequence: TGTGCCAGCAGCGCCCAAGCAGGGATCTCCTACGAGCAGTACTTC.

The rearrangement links TRBV5-1 to TRBJ2-7; the match to TRBD1 covers 10 bases. Germline CDR1 SGHRS, CDR2 YFSETQ. V trimming: 2 bases; J trimming: 6 bases; junction bases outside the gene matches: 2. This CDR3 contains 13 residues. As DNA, the CDR3 is TGCGCCAGCAGCTTCGGGACAGGGGTCGAGCAGTACTTC. The encoded protein is CASSFGTGVEQYF.

This clonotype occurred many times. V is TRBV7-8 and J is TRBJ2-3; D uncertain. V dropped 4 bases and J dropped 0 bases, with 8 bases sitting between them. Germline values: CDR1 SGHVS, CDR2 FQNEAQ. There are 14 residues in the CDR3. The CDR3 here is CASSSLWSTDTQYF. DNA for the CDR3: TGTGCCAGCAGCTCCCTCTGGAGCACAGATACGCAGTATTTT.

V usage is TRBV6-1 and J usage is TRBJ1-5; D uncertain. Germline CDR1 reads MNHNS; CDR2 reads SASEGT. This CDR3 is built from 13 residues. V lost 0 bases and J 6 bases, leaving 6 bases between the germline ends. Here the CDR3 reads CASSEAKAQPQHF. DNA of the CDR3: TGTGCCAGCAGTGAAGCTAAAGCTCAGCCCCAGCATTTT.

There are many counts of this clonotype. The rearrangement links TRBV12-3 or TRBV12-4 to TRBJ2-3; D remains ambiguous. CDR3 length: 13 amino acids. V lost 8 bases to trimming and J lost 2 bases, with 11 bases between them. This CDR3 reads CASRRTDTDTQYF. CDR3 nucleotides: TGTGCCAGCCGTAGAACTGACACAGATACGCAGTATTTT.